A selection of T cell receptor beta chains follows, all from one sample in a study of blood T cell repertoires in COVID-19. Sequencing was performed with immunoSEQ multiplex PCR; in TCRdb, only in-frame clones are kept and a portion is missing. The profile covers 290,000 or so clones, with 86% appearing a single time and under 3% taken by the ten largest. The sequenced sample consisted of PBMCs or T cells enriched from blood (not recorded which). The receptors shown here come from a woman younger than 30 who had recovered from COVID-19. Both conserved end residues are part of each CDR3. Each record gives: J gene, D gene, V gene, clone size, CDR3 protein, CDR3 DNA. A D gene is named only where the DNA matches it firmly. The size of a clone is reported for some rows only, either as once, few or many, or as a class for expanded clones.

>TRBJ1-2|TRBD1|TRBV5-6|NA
CASSAGQGFIGYGYTF
TGTGCCAGCAGCGCGGGACAGGGGTTTATCGGCTATGGCTACACCTTC
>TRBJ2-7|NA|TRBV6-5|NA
CASSYISPPSSYEQYF
TGTGCCAGCAGTTACATCAGTCCTCCTTCCTCCTACGAGCAGTACTTC
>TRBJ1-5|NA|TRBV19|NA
CASSMDSQPQHF
TGTGCCAGTAGTATGGACAGCCAGCCCCAGCATTTT
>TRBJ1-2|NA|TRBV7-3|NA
CASSPNGQGMNYGYTF
TGTGCCAGCAGCCCTAACGGGCAGGGCATGAACTATGGCTACACCTTC
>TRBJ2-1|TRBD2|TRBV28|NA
CASNLIAGEINEQFF
TGTGCCAGCAACCTAATAGCGGGAGAGATCAATGAGCAGTTCTTC
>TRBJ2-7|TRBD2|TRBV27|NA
CASRGAGGNYEQYF
TGTGCCAGCCGAGGGGCGGGGGGGAACTACGAGCAGTACTTC
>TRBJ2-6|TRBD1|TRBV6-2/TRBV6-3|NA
CASSHRDRGANVLTF
TGTGCCAGCAGCCACCGGGACAGGGGGGCCAACGTCCTGACTTTC
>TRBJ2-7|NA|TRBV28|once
CASGTGGIHEQYF
TGTGCCAGCGGCACAGGAGGGATCCACGAGCAGTACTTC
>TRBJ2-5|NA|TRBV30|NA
CAWSVLLQETQYF
TGTGCCTGGAGTGTACTTCTCCAAGAGACCCAGTACTTC
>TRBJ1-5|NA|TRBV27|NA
CASRPRRVVQPQHF
TGTGCCAGCAGACCCCGGCGGGTGGTCCAGCCCCAGCATTTT
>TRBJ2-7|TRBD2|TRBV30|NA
CAWSARLAGGSGKQYF
TGTGCCTGGAGTGCCCGATTAGCGGGAGGGAGCGGCAAGCAGTACTTC
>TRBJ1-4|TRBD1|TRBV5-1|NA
CASSLDPGGSVEEKLFF
TGCGCCAGCAGCTTGGACCCAGGGGGTTCGGTTGAGGAAAAACTGTTTTTT
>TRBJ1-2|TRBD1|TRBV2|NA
CASPIPTGHLGGYTF
TGTGCCAGCCCTATCCCGACAGGGCATTTGGGTGGCTACACCTTC
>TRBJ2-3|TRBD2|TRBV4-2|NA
CASSPWEGGRTDTQYF
TGTGCCAGCAGCCCCTGGGAGGGCGGCCGCACAGATACGCAGTATTTT
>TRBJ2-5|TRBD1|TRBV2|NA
CASSLTGGQETQYF
TGTGCCAGCAGCCTGACAGGGGGGCAAGAGACCCAGTACTTC
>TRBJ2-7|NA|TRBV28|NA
CASSSLPTGLDPYEQYF
TGTGCCAGCAGTTCCCTCCCAACAGGGCTTGATCCCTACGAGCAGTACTTC
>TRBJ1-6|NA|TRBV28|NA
CASSSQGGPLHF
TGTGCCAGCAGTTCCCAGGGAGGCCCCCTCCACTTT
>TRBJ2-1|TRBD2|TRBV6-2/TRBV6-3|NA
CASSWSGGAINEQFF
TGTGCCAGCAGTTGGAGCGGGGGGGCCATCAATGAGCAGTTCTTC
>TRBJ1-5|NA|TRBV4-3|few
CASSQTVDQPQHF
TGCGCCAGCAGCCAAACCGTAGATCAGCCCCAGCATTTT
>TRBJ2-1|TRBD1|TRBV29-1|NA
CSVDREGSYNEQFF
TGCAGCGTAGACAGGGAAGGGTCCTACAATGAGCAGTTCTTC
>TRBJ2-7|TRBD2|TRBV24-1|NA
CATSDLAGVEQYF
TGTGCCACCAGTGACTTGGCGGGGGTCGAGCAGTACTTC
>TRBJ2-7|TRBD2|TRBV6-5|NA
CASREGLAGGYEQYF
TGTGCCAGCAGAGAGGGACTAGCGGGGGGGTACGAGCAGTACTTC
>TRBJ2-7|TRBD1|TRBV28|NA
CASSILTGNPDYEQYF
TGTGCCAGCAGTATCTTGACAGGGAACCCCGACTACGAGCAGTACTTC
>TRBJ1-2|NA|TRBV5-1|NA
CASSNPTVPTSGGYTF
TGCGCCAGCAGCAATCCCACAGTCCCGACCTCGGGGGGCTACACCTTC